This T cell receptor beta chain was identified during a study of OX40 agonist ivuxolimab in advanced cancers. Whole-study results and caveats: Circulating CD4+ and CD8+ T cells showed clonal expansion by week 6 at 0.1 to 3.0 mg/kg.

The timepoints at which blood was sampled were baseline, cycle 4 day 1, and cycle 7 day 1. The CDR3 contains 14 residues. Trimming removed 2 bases from V and 0 bases from J, with 8 bases in between. CDR1 SGHKS and CDR2 YYEKEE come from the germline V gene (reference sequence). In the case of this clone: Its antigen is as yet unknown.

Profiling relied on immunoSEQ multiplex PCR, and the TCRdb table lists in-frame clones only, not all of them. The sample includes about 71,000 clones, about 83% of them seen just once. The sequence derives from an adult with an advanced solid tumor such as melanoma, head and neck, liver or kidney cancer. The rearrangement uses TRBV5-5 and TRBJ1-1; D call uncertain. The specimen comprised CD4+ or CD8+ T cells sorted from blood, sampled in a trial of the OX40 agonist ivuxolimab. The CDR3 DNA reads as TGTGCCAGCAGCTTCGGTAGGGTGAACACTGAAGCTTTCTTT. Its protein is CASSFGRVNTEAFF.